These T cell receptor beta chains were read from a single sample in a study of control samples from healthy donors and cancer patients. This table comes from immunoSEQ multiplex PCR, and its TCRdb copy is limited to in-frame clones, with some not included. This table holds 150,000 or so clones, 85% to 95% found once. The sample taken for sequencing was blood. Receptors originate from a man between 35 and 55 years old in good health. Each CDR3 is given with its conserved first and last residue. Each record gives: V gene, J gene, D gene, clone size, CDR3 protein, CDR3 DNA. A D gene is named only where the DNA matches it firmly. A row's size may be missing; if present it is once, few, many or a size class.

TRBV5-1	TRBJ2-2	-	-	CASSLESGQNTGELFF	TGCGCCAGCAGCTTGGAGTCAGGTCAAAACACCGGGGAGCTGTTTTTT
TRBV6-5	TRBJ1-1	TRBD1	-	CASSYPGTENTEAFF	TGTGCCAGCAGTTACCCCGGGACAGAGAACACTGAAGCTTTCTTT
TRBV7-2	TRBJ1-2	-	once	CASSFSFRGELGGYTF	TGTGCCAGCAGCTTCTCCTTTCGGGGGGAACTCGGTGGCTACACCTTC
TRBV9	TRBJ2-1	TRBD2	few	CASSRLASGREEQFF	TGTGCCAGCAGCCGTCTCGCTAGCGGGAGGGAGGAGCAGTTCTTC
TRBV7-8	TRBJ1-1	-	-	CASSFGSGTEAFF	TGTGCCAGCAGCTTTGGTAGTGGGACTGAAGCTTTCTTT
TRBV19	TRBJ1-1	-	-	CASSISLSNTEAFF	TGTGCCAGTAGTATATCCCTCAGTAACACTGAAGCTTTCTTT
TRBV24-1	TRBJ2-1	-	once	CATSDASGVYNEQFF	TGTGCCACCAGTGATGCCAGCGGAGTCTACAATGAGCAGTTCTTC
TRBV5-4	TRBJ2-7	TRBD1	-	CASSLRQGRNYEQYF	TGTGCCAGCAGCTTACGACAGGGGAGGAATTACGAGCAGTACTTC
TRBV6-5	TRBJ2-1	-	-	CASSWPTGTPYNEQFF	TGTGCCAGCAGTTGGCCGACAGGAACCCCCTACAATGAGCAGTTCTTC
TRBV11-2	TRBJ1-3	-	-	CASSRTREPNTIYF	TGTGCCAGCAGTCGAACCAGGGAGCCAAACACCATATATTTT
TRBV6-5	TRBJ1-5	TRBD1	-	CASRSSRGQPQHF	TGTGCCAGCAGATCTTCCAGGGGGCAGCCCCAGCATTTT
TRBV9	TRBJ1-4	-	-	CASSVRGVGEKLFF	TGTGCCAGCAGCGTCAGGGGCGTGGGGGAAAAACTGTTTTTT
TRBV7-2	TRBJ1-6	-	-	CASSPQVSYNSPLHF	TGTGCCAGCAGCCCTCAGGTCTCCTATAATTCACCCCTCCACTTT
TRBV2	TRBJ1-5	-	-	CASSEEQANQPQHF	TGTGCCAGCAGTGAGGAACAGGCGAATCAGCCCCAGCATTTT
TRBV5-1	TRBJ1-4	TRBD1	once	CASSFTGTALGTNEKLFF	TGCGCCAGCAGCTTTACCGGGACAGCCCTTGGAACTAATGAAAAACTGTTTTTT
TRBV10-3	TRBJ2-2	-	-	CAISPGRLPGELFF	TGTGCCATCAGCCCGGGACGACTCCCCGGGGAGCTGTTTTTT
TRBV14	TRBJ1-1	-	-	CASSQDLRVGEQTNTEAFF	TGTGCCAGCAGCCAAGATCTAAGAGTAGGGGAACAAACGAACACTGAAGCTTTCTTT
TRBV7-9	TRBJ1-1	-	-	CASSLDRGQGQAFF	TGTGCCAGCAGCTTAGATCGGGGCCAGGGTCAAGCTTTCTTT
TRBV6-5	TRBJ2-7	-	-	CASIPGPAEKYEQYF	TGTGCCAGCATCCCCGGCCCAGCGGAAAAATACGAGCAGTACTTC
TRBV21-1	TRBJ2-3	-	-	CASTAGLRSTDTQYF	TGTGCCAGCACGGCAGGGTTGAGGTCGACAGATACGCAGTATTTT
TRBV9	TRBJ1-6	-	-	CASSVGERSPLHF	TGTGCCAGCAGCGTAGGGGAGCGGTCACCCCTCCACTTT
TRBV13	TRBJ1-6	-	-	CASTMGGTSSYNSPLHF	TGTGCCAGCACCATGGGGGGAACGAGCTCCTATAATTCACCCCTCCACTTT
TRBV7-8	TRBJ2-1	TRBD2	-	CASSPRAGGPYEQFF	TGTGCCAGCAGCCCTAGAGCGGGAGGGCCGTATGAGCAGTTCTTC
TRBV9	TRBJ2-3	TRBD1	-	CASSTQGVPTDTQYF	TGTGCCAGCAGCACCCAGGGGGTACCCACAGATACGCAGTATTTT
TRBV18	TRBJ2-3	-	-	CASSPLKLLLSSTDTQYF	TGTGCCAGCTCACCACTCAAACTGCTACTATCTAGCACAGATACGCAGTATTTT
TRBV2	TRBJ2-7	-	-	CASIFDRFAYEQYF	TGTGCCAGCATATTCGACAGGTTTGCCTACGAGCAGTACTTC
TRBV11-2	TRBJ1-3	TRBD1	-	CASSYLTGTLSSGNTIYF	TGTGCCAGCAGCTACCTGACAGGGACACTTAGCTCTGGAAACACCATATATTTT
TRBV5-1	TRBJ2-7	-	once	CASSLSPGAGQGEQYF	TGCGCCAGCAGCTTGTCTCCCGGAGCGGGCCAGGGGGAGCAGTACTTC
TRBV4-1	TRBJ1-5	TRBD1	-	CASSRQGMDQPQHF	TGCGCCAGCAGCCGACAGGGGATGGATCAGCCCCAGCATTTT
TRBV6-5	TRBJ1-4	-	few	CASSFYRGASEKLFF	TGTGCCAGCAGTTTTTACCGGGGCGCCAGTGAAAAACTGTTTTTT
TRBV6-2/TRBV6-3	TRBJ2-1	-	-	CASSSPGGGDRYEQFF	TGTGCCAGCAGTTCCCCGGGAGGGGGCGACCGCTATGAGCAGTTCTTC
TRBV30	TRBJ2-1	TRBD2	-	CAWSQGRLAGGSVNEQFF	TGTGCCTGGAGTCAAGGGAGACTAGCGGGGGGGTCTGTGAATGAGCAGTTCTTC
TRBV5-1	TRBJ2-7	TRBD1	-	CASSLVGQGSLEQYF	TGCGCCAGCAGCTTGGTGGGACAGGGAAGTCTCGAGCAGTACTTC
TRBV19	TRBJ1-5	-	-	CASSIAGHQPQHF	TGTGCCAGTAGTATAGCTGGGCATCAGCCCCAGCATTTT
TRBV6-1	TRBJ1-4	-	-	CASSERGGRLNEKLFF	TGTGCCAGCAGTGAACGGGGAGGGAGGCTTAATGAAAAACTGTTTTTT
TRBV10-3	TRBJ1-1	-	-	CAISGRTGSPEGTEAFF	TGTGCCATCAGTGGTAGAACAGGCTCGCCTGAGGGCACTGAAGCTTTCTTT